This is a list of T cell receptor beta chains from one sample in a study of post-analysis software for immune sequencing data. TCRdb reprocessed the PCR reads via MiXCR and lists one record per CDR3 protein. The table has over 150,000 distinct CDR3 sequences, about 36% seen once; the top ten hold about 26%. The source was blood, collected after autologous hematopoietic stem cell transplantation. All receptors derive from a girl between 10 and 17 years old with multiple sclerosis. CDR3s leave out the opening cysteine and the closing phenylalanine or tryptophan. Fields, in order: J gene, D gene, V gene, CDR3 protein. The D gene is left open where the match is weak.

>NA|TRBD1|TRBV7-8
ASSQEISGGTQY
>TRBJ2-5|NA|TRBV5-1
ASSLDSPLGETQY
>TRBJ2-3|TRBD1|TRBV24-1
ATSDPGQATDTQY
>TRBJ1-2|TRBD1|TRBV29-1
SVATGAGYGYT
>TRBJ2-2|TRBD1|TRBV27
ASSLHRGPNTGELF
>NA|TRBD2|TRBV13
ASNLGGAASSYEQY
>TRBJ1-1|NA|TRBV4-3
ASSRSDRVLYEAF
>TRBJ2-7|TRBD1|TRBV5-1
ASSPSTGTYEQY
>TRBJ2-1|TRBD2|TRBV10-3
ATSGLATDNEQF
>TRBJ1-4|TRBD1|TRBV10-2
ASTGGEKLF
>TRBJ2-7|TRBD2|TRBV7-2
ASSPGLVSDEQY
>TRBJ2-3|TRBD2|TRBV12-3/TRBV12-4
ASTLAGGQGDTQY
>TRBJ2-4|NA|TRBV29-1
SVEGTGKNIQY
>TRBJ2-7|NA|TRBV20-1
SAEGPSYEQY
>TRBJ2-5|NA|TRBV7-2
ASSTSLGDAETQY
>TRBJ2-7|TRBD2|TRBV10-2
ARSDPGTNRYEQY
>TRBJ2-6|NA|TRBV9
ASSEQQGFLSGANVLT
>TRBJ2-7|NA|TRBV29-1
SVEAQGSYEQY
>TRBJ2-2|TRBD2|TRBV6-1
ASRGPGLADTGELF
>TRBJ1-4|NA|TRBV6-1
ASSDPGRGNEKLF
>TRBJ2-3|TRBD2|TRBV4-3
ASSPRLAGGPNTQY
>TRBJ2-3|TRBD2|TRBV10-3
AISRLASPEGDTQY
>TRBJ2-7|NA|TRBV6-5
ASSRPSRSSYEQY
>TRBJ1-4|NA|TRBV12-3/TRBV12-4
ASGPRSSNEKLF
>TRBJ2-5|NA|TRBV18
ASSPKPQETQY
>TRBJ2-7|TRBD2|TRBV6-2/TRBV6-3
ASRSHSGRGREQY
>TRBJ2-3|TRBD2|TRBV20-1
SALLAGERYTQY
>TRBJ2-3|NA|TRBV12-3/TRBV12-4
ASSYSSSDTQY
>TRBJ1-2|TRBD1|TRBV20-1
SARSPGQGNYGYT
>TRBJ1-5|NA|TRBV12-3/TRBV12-4
ASSFQAGHQPQH
>TRBJ2-7|NA|TRBV7-8
ASSPGPGRDPYEQY
>TRBJ2-7|NA|TRBV10-3
AISETLGSWRYPYEQY
>TRBJ2-3|NA|TRBV12-3/TRBV12-4
ASSFRGGTEPKTDTQY
>TRBJ2-7|NA|TRBV6-2/TRBV6-3
AGSWAGASSYEQY
>TRBJ2-1|NA|TRBV2
ASSEGGLNEQF
>TRBJ2-2|TRBD2|TRBV4-2
ASSQSLAGRTGELF
>TRBJ2-1|NA|TRBV10-3
AISESPSYNEQF
>TRBJ1-2|TRBD1|TRBV19
ASSPGTGARYGYT
>TRBJ2-1|NA|TRBV2
AGRRAENNEQF
>TRBJ2-7|TRBD2|TRBV7-3
ASSLQAGVDEQY
>TRBJ2-7|TRBD2|TRBV5-4
ASSQRTSGSNEQY
>TRBJ2-5|NA|TRBV12-3/TRBV12-4
ASSLTGLEQY
>TRBJ2-7|NA|TRBV27
ASRGPGIPSYEQY
>TRBJ2-3|NA|TRBV30
AWSVEGGYTQY
>TRBJ2-7|TRBD2|TRBV7-7
ASSPAGLAGGLYEQY
>TRBJ2-5|TRBD2|TRBV20-1
SAGGLEETQY